This is a list of T cell receptor beta chains from one sample in a study. Using its own MiXCR run on the 5' RACE reads, TCRdb lists one record per CDR3 protein. This sample has roughly 50,000 distinct CDR3 sequences; 24% occur once, and the top ten carry about 3%. The sequenced sample was tumor-infiltrating naive CD4+ T cells sorted from the breast tumor. These receptors were taken from a female donor with breast cancer. CDR3s include the opening cysteine and the closing phenylalanine or tryptophan. Clone sizes are given selectively: once, few, many, or a class where the clone is expanded.

>TRBJ2-7|TRBV6-1|many
CASFPDGPYRQYF
>TRBJ2-2|TRBV29-1|few
CSVSRDSHTGELFF
>TRBJ2-1|TRBV5-1|-
CASSLASVEQFF
>TRBJ2-1|TRBV5-1|once
CASSSEMGLAGAHNEQFF
>TRBJ2-7|TRBV5-1|medium-sized
CASSSPGWGQGYEQYF
>TRBJ2-3|TRBV5-4|-
CASSPPGGRAADTQYF
>TRBJ2-2|TRBV12-3/TRBV12-4|-
CASSLGSGQGRTGELFF
>TRBJ1-4|TRBV7-9|once
CASSLDRSGRTTNEKLFF
>TRBJ2-6|TRBV21-1|-
CASRLLKGARGANVLTF
>TRBJ2-3|TRBV20-1|-
CSATGLAGVQAQYF
>TRBJ2-7|TRBV11-1|-
CASSIVPSGGASEQYF
>TRBJ2-7|TRBV6-2/TRBV6-3|few
CASSNPSGSYKQYF
>TRBJ2-7|TRBV18|-
CASSRSAVEQYF
>TRBJ2-5|TRBV7-3|few
CASSTQEGETQYF
>TRBJ2-3|TRBV5-1|few
CASSSSLAGGDTQYF
>TRBJ2-1|TRBV7-2|few
CASSLGWNEQFF
>TRBJ1-3|TRBV15|many
CATSREALGNTIYF
>TRBJ2-6|TRBV12-3/TRBV12-4|-
CASSFELGAGGPGANVLTF